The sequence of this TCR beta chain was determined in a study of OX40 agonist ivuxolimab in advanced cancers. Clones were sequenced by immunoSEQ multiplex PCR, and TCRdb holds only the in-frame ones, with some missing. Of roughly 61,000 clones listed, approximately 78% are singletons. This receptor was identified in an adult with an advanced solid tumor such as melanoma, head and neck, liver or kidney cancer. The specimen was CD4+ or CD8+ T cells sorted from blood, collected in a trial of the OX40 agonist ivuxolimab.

Here the CDR3 reads CASSLAIVGSSNEKLFF. In DNA form, the CDR3 reads TGCGCCAGCAGCTTGGCTATTGTAGGCTCTTCTAATGAAAAACTGTTTTTT. V gene TRBV5-1 combines with J gene TRBJ1-4, with D unclear. There are 17 residues in the CDR3. Germline CDR1 is SGHRS and CDR2 is YFSETQ. V was clipped by 0 bases and J by 3 bases, with 15 bases between them.